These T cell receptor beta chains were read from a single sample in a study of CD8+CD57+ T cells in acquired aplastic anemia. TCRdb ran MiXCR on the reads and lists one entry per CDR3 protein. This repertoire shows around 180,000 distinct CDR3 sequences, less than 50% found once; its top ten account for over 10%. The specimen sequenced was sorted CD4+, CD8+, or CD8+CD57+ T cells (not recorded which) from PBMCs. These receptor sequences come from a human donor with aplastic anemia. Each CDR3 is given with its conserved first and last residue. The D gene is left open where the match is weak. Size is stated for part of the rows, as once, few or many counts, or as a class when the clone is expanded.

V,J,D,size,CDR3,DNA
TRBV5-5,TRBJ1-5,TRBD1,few,CASSRRSGTANQPQHF,TGTGCCAGCAGCCGGCGCTCCGGGACAGCTAATCAGCCCCAGCATTTT
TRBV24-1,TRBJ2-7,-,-,CATSDGAYEQYF,TGTGCCACCAGTGACGGGGCCTACGAGCAGTACTTC
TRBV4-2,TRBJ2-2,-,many,CASSQARGTGELFF,TGTGCCAGCAGCCAAGCCCGGGGGACCGGGGAGCTGTTTTTT
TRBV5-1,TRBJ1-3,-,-,CASSLAAAGSGNTIYF,TGCGCCAGCAGCTTGGCGGCAGCCGGTTCTGGAAACACCATATATTTT
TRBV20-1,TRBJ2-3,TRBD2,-,CSALAGGWTDTQYF,TGCAGTGCTTTAGCGGGGGGATGGACAGATACGCAGTATTTT
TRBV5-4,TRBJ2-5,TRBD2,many,CASSLILAGVETQYF,TGTGCCAGCAGCTTGATTCTAGCGGGGGTGGAGACCCAGTACTTC
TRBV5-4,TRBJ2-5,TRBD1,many,CASSWDRGSETQYF,TGTGCCAGCAGTTGGGACAGGGGCTCAGAGACCCAGTACTTC
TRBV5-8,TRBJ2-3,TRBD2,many,CASSLKLAGSTDTQYF,TGTGCCAGCAGCTTGAAACTAGCGGGGAGCACAGATACGCAGTATTTT
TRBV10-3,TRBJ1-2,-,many,CAISGGGLGGYTF,TGTGCCATCAGTGGCGGGGGGCTCGGTGGCTACACCTTC
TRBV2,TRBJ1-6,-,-,CASSQDSTGLDSPLHF,TGCGCCAGCAGCCAAGATTCGACGGGCCTCGACTCACCCCTCCACTTT
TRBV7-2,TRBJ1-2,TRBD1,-,CASSNRGGYTF,TGTGCCAGCTCCAACAGGGGCGGCTACACCTTC
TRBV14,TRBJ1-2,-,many,CASSAQGGIFGYTF,TGTGCCAGCAGCGCCCAGGGTGGTATCTTTGGCTACACCTTC
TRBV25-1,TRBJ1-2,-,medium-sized,CASSEPIRPKGRSGYTF,TGTGCCAGCAGTGAGCCCATCCGCCCCAAAGGCAGAAGTGGCTACACCTTC
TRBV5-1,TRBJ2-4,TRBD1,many,CASSPSWDSEAKNIQYF,TGCGCCAGCAGCCCATCTTGGGACAGCGAGGCCAAAAACATTCAGTACTTC
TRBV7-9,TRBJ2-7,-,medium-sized,CASSFRDWGRYEQYF,TGTGCCAGCAGCTTTAGGGACTGGGGGAGGTACGAGCAGTACTTC
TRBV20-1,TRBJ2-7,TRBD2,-,CSATGTRTNEQYF,TGCAGTGCTACGGGGACTAGGACGAACGAGCAGTACTTC
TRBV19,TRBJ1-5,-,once,CASSISSNSNQPQHF,TGTGCCAGTAGTATTTCCAGCAATAGCAATCAGCCTCAGCATTTT
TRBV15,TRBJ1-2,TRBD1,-,CATSRRQGTHYGYTF,TGTGCCACCAGCAGACGACAGGGGACACACTATGGCTACACCTTC
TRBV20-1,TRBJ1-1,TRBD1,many,CSAKRLGQEVRTEAFF,TGCAGTGCCAAGAGGCTGGGACAGGAAGTGCGCACTGAAGCTTTCTTT
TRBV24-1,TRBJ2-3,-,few,CATSDFRNASTDTQYF,TGTGCCACCAGTGATTTTAGGAACGCTAGCACAGATACGCAGTATTTT
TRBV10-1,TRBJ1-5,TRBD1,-,CASSLGQGQYQPQHF,TGCGCCAGCAGTTTAGGACAGGGACAATATCAGCCCCAGCATTTT
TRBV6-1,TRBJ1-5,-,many,CASSATDRAYSNQPQHF,TGTGCCAGCAGTGCTACGGACAGAGCCTATAGCAATCAGCCCCAGCATTTT
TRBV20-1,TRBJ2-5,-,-,CSAPTGQETQYF,TGCAGTGCTCCGACAGGCCAAGAGACCCAGTACTTC
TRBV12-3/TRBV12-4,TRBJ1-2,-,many,CASTRDKINYGYTF,TGTGCCAGCACCCGGGACAAGATAAACTATGGCTACACCTTC
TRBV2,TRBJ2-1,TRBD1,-,CASSRSTGAYNEQFF,TGTGCCAGCAGTCGTTCGACAGGGGCCTACAATGAGCAGTTCTTC
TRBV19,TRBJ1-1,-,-,CASSIGGGQGTEAFF,TGTGCCAGTAGTATTGGAGGGGGGCAGGGCACTGAAGCTTTCTTT
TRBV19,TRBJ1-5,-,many,CASSNGLWEPQHF,TGTGCCAGTAGTAACGGGCTCTGGGAGCCCCAGCATTTT
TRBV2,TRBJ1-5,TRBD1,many,CASDRQGGNQPQHF,TGTGCCAGCGACCGACAGGGCGGCAATCAGCCCCAGCATTTT
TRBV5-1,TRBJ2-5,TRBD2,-,CASSSPSYSSGGARQETQYF,TGCGCCAGCAGCTCCCCAAGCTACAGTAGCGGGGGGGCTAGGCAAGAGACCCAGTACTTC
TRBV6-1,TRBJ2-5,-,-,CASGLLGQETQYF,TGTGCCAGCGGACTACTTGGGCAAGAGACCCAGTACTTC
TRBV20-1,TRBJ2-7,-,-,CSARDRPGCYEQYF,TGCAGTGCTAGAGATCGGCCAGGGTGCTACGAGCAGTACTTC
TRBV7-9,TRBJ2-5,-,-,CASSAVLREQYF,TGTGCCAGCAGCGCCGTGCTACGAGAGCAGTACTTC
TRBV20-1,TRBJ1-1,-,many,CSARVGTPNTEAFF,TGCAGTGCTAGAGTTGGGACACCAAACACTGAAGCTTTCTTT
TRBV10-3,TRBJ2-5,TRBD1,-,CAISDQTGTGETQYF,TGTGCCATCAGTGACCAAACGGGGACAGGGGAGACCCAGTACTTC
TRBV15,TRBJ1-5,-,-,CATSRPQENQPQHF,TGTGCCACCAGCAGACCCCAGGAGAATCAGCCCCAGCATTTT
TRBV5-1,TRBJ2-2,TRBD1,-,CASSAGTGVGELFF,TGCGCCAGCAGCGCCGGGACAGGGGTCGGGGAGCTGTTTTTT
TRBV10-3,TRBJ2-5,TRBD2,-,CAISESAAGGPQETQYF,TGTGCCATCAGTGAGAGCGCAGCGGGAGGGCCCCAAGAGACCCAGTACTTC
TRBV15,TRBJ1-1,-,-,CATSKGGGSNTEAFF,TGCGCCACTAGCAAGGGGGGGGGTTCGAACACTGAAGCTTTCTTT
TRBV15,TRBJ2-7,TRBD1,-,CATSIWDRGYEQYF,TGTGCCACCAGCATATGGGACAGGGGCTACGAGCAGTACTTC
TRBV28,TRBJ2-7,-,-,CASSFGQLGLEYEQYF,TGTGCCAGCAGTTTTGGGCAGCTAGGGCTTGAGTACGAGCAGTACTTC
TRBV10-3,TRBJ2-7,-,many,CAISEQGSSYEQYF,TGTGCCATCAGTGAACAGGGTAGCTCCTACGAGCAGTACTTC
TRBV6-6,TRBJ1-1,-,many,CASTRDMNTEAFF,TGTGCCAGCACGCGGGACATGAACACTGAAGCTTTCTTT
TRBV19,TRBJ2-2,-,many,CASIKGGNTGELFF,TGTGCCAGCATAAAGGGGGGCAACACCGGGGAGCTGTTTTTT
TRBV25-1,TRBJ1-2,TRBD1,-,CASSELRPGQGRSGYTF,TGTGCCAGCAGTGAATTGAGACCGGGACAGGGGAGGTCTGGCTACACCTTC